This T cell receptor (beta chain) was sequenced in a study of CD8 T cells in Susac syndrome. Peripheral blood CD8+ and CD4+ T cells were profiled by TCR beta sequencing. Multiple sclerosis controls were treatment-naive patients with stable or active relapsing-remitting disease. Negative magnetic isolation gave CD8+ and CD4+ cells; FACS enriched CD8+ TEMRA. The junction had 14 bases not matched to a gene; V was cut back by 0 bases and J by 4 bases. In germline, CDR1 is DFQATT, CDR2 SNEGSKA (reference sequence). This CDR3 is 18 amino acids long. A quantity of about 0.5 to 1 ug RNA underwent reverse transcription using random hexamers. An immunoSEQ multiplex PCR amplified TCR beta CDR3 over 54 Vbeta and 13 Jbeta. TCRdb processed the immunoSEQ multiplex PCR reads anew with MiXCR; each CDR3 protein has one entry. This sample has 190,000 or so distinct CDR3 sequences, with 85% to 95% found just once.

Sequencing was carried out using CD4+ T cells from PBMCs. The rearrangement uses TRBV20-1 and TRBJ2-1; 8 nucleotides agree with TRBD2. The clonotype comes from a human donor with multiple sclerosis. The CDR3 sequence is CSARDRLAGGRRYNEQFF. CDR3 nucleotides: TGCAGTGCTAGAGATCGTCTAGCGGGTGGGCGGAGGTACAATGAGCAGTTCTTC.